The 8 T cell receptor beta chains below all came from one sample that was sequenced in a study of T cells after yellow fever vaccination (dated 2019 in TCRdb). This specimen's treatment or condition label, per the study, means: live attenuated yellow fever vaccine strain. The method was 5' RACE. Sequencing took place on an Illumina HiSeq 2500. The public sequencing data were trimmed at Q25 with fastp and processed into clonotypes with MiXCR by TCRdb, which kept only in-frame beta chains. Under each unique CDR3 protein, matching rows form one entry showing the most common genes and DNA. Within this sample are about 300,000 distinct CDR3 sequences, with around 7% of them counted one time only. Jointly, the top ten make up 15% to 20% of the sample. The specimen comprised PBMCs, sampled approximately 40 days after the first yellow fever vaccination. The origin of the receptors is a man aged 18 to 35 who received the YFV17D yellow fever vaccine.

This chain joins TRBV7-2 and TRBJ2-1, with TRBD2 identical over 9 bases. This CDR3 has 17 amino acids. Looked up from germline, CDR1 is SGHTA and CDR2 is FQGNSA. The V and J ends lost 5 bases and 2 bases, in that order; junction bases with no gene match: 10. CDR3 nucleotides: TGTGCCAGCAGCCTACGGTCTAGCGGGGTGACCTACAATGAGCAGTTCTTC. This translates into CASSLRSSGVTYNEQFF.

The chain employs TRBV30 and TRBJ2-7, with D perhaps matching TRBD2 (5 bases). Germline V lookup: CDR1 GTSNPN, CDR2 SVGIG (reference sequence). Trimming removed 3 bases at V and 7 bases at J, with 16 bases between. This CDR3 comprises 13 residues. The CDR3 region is CAWRRDLSVEQYF. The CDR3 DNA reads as TGTGCCTGGAGACGGGATCTGAGCGTGGAGCAGTACTTC.

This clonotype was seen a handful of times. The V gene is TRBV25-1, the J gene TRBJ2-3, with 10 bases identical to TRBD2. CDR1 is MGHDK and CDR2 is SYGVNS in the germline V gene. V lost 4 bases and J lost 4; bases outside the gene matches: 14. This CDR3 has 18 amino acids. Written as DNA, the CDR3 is TGTGCCAGCAGTGGGGCCGCGAGAGCGGGGGGGCGGGCAGATACGCAGTATTTT. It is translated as CASSGAARAGGRADTQYF.

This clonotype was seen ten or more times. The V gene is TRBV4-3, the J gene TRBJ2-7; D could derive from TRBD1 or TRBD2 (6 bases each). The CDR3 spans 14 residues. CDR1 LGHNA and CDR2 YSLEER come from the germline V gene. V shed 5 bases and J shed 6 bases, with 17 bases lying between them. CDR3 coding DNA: TGCGCCAGCAGCATGCAAAAAGGGGGGCGCGAGCAGTACTTC. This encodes CASSMQKGGREQYF.

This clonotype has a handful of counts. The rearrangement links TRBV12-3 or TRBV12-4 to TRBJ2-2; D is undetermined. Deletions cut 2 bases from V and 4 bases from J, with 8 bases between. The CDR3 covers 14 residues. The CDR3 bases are TGTGCCAGCAGTTTACAGGCTGGCACCGGGGAGCTGTTTTTT. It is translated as CASSLQAGTGELFF.

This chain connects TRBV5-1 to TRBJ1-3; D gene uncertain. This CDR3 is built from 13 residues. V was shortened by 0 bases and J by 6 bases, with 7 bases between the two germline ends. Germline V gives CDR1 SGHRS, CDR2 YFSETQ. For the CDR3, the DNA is TGCGCCAGCAGCTTGGGCCAAGAAAACACCATATATTTT. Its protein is CASSLGQENTIYF. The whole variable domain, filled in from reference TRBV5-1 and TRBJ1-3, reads KAGVTQTPRYLIKTRGQQVTLSCSPISGHRSVSWYQQTPGQGLQFLFEYFSETQRNKGNFPGRFSGRQFSNSRSEMNVSTLELGDSALYLCASSLGQENTIYFGEGSWLTVV.

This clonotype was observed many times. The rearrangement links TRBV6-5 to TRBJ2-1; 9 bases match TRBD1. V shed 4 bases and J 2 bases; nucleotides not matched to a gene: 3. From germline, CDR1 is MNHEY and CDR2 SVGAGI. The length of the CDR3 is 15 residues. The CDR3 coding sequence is TGTGCCAGCAGTTGGACAGGGGTTACCTACAATGAGCAGTTCTTC. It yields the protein CASSWTGVTYNEQFF.

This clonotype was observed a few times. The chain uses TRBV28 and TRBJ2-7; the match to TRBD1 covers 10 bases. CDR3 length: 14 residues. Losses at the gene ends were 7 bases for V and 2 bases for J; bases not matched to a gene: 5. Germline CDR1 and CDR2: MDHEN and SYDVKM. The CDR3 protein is CASTRQGAPYEQYV. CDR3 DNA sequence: TGTGCCAGCACCCGACAGGGGGCTCCCTACGAGCAGTACGTC.